This passage covers 13 T cell receptor beta chains from one sample sequenced in a study of CD4+ T cells in melanoma (dated by TCRdb to 2021 to 2024). The library was obtained by the immunoSEQ multiplex PCR assay. As stored in TCRdb, this immuneACCESS dataset retains in-frame rearrangements with V and J assigned. A fraction of the clones does not appear; measured against another copy, unresolved V genes explain less than half of the discrepancy, and the remainder lacks a known reason. The sample records over 100,000 clones, around 93% of which are singletons. 2.5% to 3.5% of the sample is taken by the ten largest. Sample: peripheral blood. The origin of the receptors is a human donor with melanoma.

There are a few counts of this clone. The sample holds other DNA sequences that translate to the same CDR3. V usage is TRBV7-2 and J usage is TRBJ2-2; D is undetermined. The CDR3 extends over 12 amino acids. Looked up from germline, CDR1 is SGHTA and CDR2 is FQGNSA. Trimming removed 6 bases at V and 1 base at J, with 3 bases between. The CDR3, as DNA: TGTGCCAGCAGTTGGAACACCGGGGAGCTGTTTTTT. Translated: CASSWNTGELFF.

This chain connects TRBV7-2 to TRBJ2-3, with 13 bases identical to TRBD2. CDR1 is SGHTA, CDR2 FQGNSA, per germline. The length of the CDR3 is 15 residues. V was pared by 8 bases and J by 4 bases, with 6 bases of the junction left unmatched. The CDR3 here is CASLLAGGPSDTQYF. CDR3 DNA: TGTGCCAGCCTACTAGCGGGAGGGCCCTCAGATACGCAGTATTTT.

With respect to this clone: An end of the junction does not agree with germline; a read error may underlie this. The rearrangement uses TRBV7-2 and TRBJ2-5; 8 nucleotides line up with TRBD2. The germline CDR1 and CDR2 sequences are SGHTA and FQGNSA. The CDR3 is 17 residues long. For the CDR3, the DNA is TGTGCCAGCAGCTTAGTGTATGGGACTAGTCGGCAAGCGACCCAGTACTTC. Translating it yields CASSLVYGTSRQATQYF.

CDR3 in DNA: TGTGCCAGCAGGCGGGACATATCAAACTATGGCTACACCTTC. Its translation is CASRRDISNYGYTF. This chain connects TRBV28 to TRBJ1-2; a possible D gene is TRBD1 (6 bases). V shed 6 bases and J shed 2 bases, with 13 bases lying between them. CDR3 length: 14 residues. Germline V lookup: CDR1 MDHEN, CDR2 SYDVKM.

This chain joins TRBV2 and TRBJ1-2; D gene uncertain. CDR1 SNHLY and CDR2 FYNNEI come from the germline V gene. Trimming pared 7 bases from V and 4 bases from J, leaving 13 bases between. The CDR3 totals 13 residues. The CDR3 sequence: CASIPDAGYGYTF. In nucleotides, the CDR3 is TGTGCCAGCATTCCGGATGCTGGCTATGGCTACACCTTC.

The V call is TRBV19, the J call TRBJ2-7; 9 bases align to TRBD1. V trimming: 3 bases; J trimming: 2 bases; junction bases outside the gene matches: 5. The CDR3 totals 15 residues. The germline V gene encodes CDR1 LNHDA and CDR2 SQIVND (reference sequence). The CDR3 DNA reads as TGTGCCAGTAGTATCGGAGACAGGGGGGCCTACGAGCAGTACTTC. Amino acid sequence: CASSIGDRGAYEQYF. The entire variable domain, with the rest obtained from reference TRBV19 and TRBJ2-7, is as follows: DGGITQSPKYLFRKEGQNVTLSCEQNLNHDAMYWYRQDPGQGLRLIYYSQIVNDFQKGDIAEGYSVSREKKESFPLTVTSAQKNPTAFYLCASSIGDRGAYEQYFGPGTRLTVT.

The genes are TRBV5-1 and TRBJ2-7; D remains unclear. Per the germline V gene, CDR1 is SGHRS and CDR2 is YFSETQ. V lost 0 bases, J lost 2 bases, and 12 bases lay in between. The CDR3 is 15 amino acids. The CDR3 loop reads CASSLDSQRPYEQYF. CDR3 bases: TGCGCCAGCAGCTTGGACAGTCAAAGGCCCTACGAGCAGTACTTC. Supplemented by reference TRBV5-1 and TRBJ2-7, the full variable domain reads KAGVTQTPRYLIKTRGQQVTLSCSPISGHRSVSWYQQTPGQGLQFLFEYFSETQRNKGNFPGRFSGRQFSNSRSEMNVSTLELGDSALYLCASSLDSQRPYEQYFGPGTRLTVT.

This sequence joins TRBV19 and TRBJ2-2; 8 bases fit TRBD2. Germline V gives CDR1 LNHDA, CDR2 SQIVND (reference sequence). The CDR3 consists of 15 residues. Trimming at V came to 5 bases and at J to 5 bases, leaving 7 bases not matched to a gene. In DNA, the CDR3 is TGTGCCAGTAGTCAGGGGACTAGTTATACCGGGGAGCTGTTTTTT. This sequence encodes CASSQGTSYTGELFF.

The chain joins TRBV9 to TRBJ2-2; no definite D call. There are 14 residues in the CDR3. V shed 1 base and J shed 0 bases, with 4 bases lying between them. CDR1 is SGDLS, CDR2 YYNGEE, per germline. Here the CDR3 DNA reads TGTGCCAGCAGCGTACAATCGAACACCGGGGAGCTGTTTTTT. Protein: CASSVQSNTGELFF.

The genes are TRBV7-9 and TRBJ1-5; D is unresolved. In germline, CDR1 is SEHNR, CDR2 FQNEAQ (reference sequence). This CDR3 has 13 residues. V dropped 5 bases and J dropped 5 bases, with 10 bases sitting between them. The CDR3: CASSARADQPQHF. The CDR3 coding sequence is TGTGCCAGCAGCGCAAGGGCCGATCAGCCCCAGCATTTT.

The rearrangement links TRBV28 to TRBJ2-5, with unresolved D. Germline V CDR1 and CDR2: MDHEN, SYDVKM. The CDR3 runs to 14 residues. The V gene lost 8 bases and the J gene lost 2 bases, with 15 bases spanning the gap. The CDR3 sequence: CASRRGRRQETQYF. The CDR3, as DNA: TGTGCCAGCCGACGTGGTAGGCGGCAAGAGACCCAGTACTTC.

This chain uses TRBV10-3 with TRBJ1-1; D is unresolved. The CDR3 has 13 residues. V lost 8 bases to trimming and J lost 1 base, with 11 bases between them. CDR1 and CDR2 (germline): ENHRY, SYGVKD. The CDR3 DNA sequence: TGTGCCATCCGACGGCAATGGAACACTGAAGCTTTCTTT. It yields the protein CAIRRQWNTEAFF.

The rearrangement joins TRBV7-3 to TRBJ2-7; TRBD2 matches at 7 bases. Germline CDR1 reads SGHTA; CDR2 reads FQGTGA. This CDR3 region has 17 residues. V lost 5 bases and J lost 6; bases outside the gene matches: 19. The CDR3 sequence is CASSKNPGLVFPTEQYF. DNA of the CDR3: TGTGCCAGCAGCAAAAACCCCGGACTAGTTTTCCCCACCGAGCAGTACTTC.